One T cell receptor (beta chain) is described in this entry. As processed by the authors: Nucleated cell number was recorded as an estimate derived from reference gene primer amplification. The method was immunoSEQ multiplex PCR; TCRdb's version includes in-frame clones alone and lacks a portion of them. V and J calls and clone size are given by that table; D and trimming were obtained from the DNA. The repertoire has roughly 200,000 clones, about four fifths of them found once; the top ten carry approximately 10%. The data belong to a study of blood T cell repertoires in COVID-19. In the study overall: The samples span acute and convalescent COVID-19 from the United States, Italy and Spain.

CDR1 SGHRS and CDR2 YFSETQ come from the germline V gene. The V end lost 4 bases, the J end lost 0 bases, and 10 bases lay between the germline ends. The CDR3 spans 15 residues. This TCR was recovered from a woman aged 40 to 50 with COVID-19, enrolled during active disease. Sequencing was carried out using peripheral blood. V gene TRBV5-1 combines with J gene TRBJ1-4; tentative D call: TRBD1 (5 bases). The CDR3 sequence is CASSKTGATNEKLFF. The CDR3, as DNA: TGCGCCAGCAGCAAAACAGGCGCAACTAATGAAAAACTGTTTTTT.